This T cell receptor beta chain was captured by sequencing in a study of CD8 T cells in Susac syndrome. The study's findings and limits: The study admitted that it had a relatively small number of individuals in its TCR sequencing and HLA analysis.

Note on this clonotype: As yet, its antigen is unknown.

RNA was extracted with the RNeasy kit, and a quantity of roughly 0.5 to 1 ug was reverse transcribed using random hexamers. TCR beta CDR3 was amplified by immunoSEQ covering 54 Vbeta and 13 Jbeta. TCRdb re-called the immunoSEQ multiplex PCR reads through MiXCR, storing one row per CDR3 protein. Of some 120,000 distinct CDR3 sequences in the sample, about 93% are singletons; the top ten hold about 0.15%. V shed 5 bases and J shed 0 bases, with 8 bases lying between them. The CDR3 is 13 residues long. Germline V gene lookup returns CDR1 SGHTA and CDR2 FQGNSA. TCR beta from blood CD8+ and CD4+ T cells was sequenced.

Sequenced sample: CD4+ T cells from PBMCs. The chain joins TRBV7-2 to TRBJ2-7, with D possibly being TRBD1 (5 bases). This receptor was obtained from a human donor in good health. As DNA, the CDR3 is TGTGCCAGCAGCCCCAGGGTCTCCTACGAGCAGTACTTC. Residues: CASSPRVSYEQYF. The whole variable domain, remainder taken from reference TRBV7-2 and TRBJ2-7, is GAGVSQSPSNKVTEKGKDVELRCDPISGHTALYWYRQSLGQGLEFLIYFQGNSAPDKSGLPSDRFSAERTGGSVSTLTIQRTQQEDSAVYLCASSPRVSYEQYFGPGTRLTVT.